Following are 16 T cell receptor beta chains from one sample sequenced in a study of CD8 T cells in Susac syndrome. RNA amounts of roughly 0.45 to 1 ug underwent reverse transcription with random hexamers. TCRdb reprocessed the immunoSEQ multiplex PCR reads via MiXCR and lists one record per CDR3 protein. The sample shows some 260,000 distinct CDR3 sequences, around 93% of them seen only once. What was sequenced was CD4+ T cells from PBMCs. The receptors derive from a human donor with multiple sclerosis.

The rearrangement links TRBV12-3 or TRBV12-4 to TRBJ2-7, with TRBD1 as a possible D gene (5 bases). The ends were cut back, 7 bases at V and 5 bases at J, with 18 bases in the middle. This CDR3 region has 14 residues. CDR3 sequence reads: CASTSLGRGNEQYF. The DNA of the CDR3 is TGTGCCAGCACCTCCCTAGGAAGGGGCAACGAGCAGTACTTC.

The J gene is TRBJ1-1, the V gene TRBV12-5; D ambiguous. The CDR3 is 13 residues long. The germline V and J ends were trimmed by 7 bases and 5 bases, with 14 bases remaining between them. Germline V CDR1 and CDR2: LGHNT, FRNRAP. Written as DNA, the CDR3 is TGTGCTAGTGACGATGCGGGAGGGACTGAAGCTTTCTTT. Protein: CASDDAGGTEAFF.

This clonotype was seen a single time. The chain joins TRBV30 to TRBJ1-6; possible D gene TRBD1, 6 bases. The CDR3 has 13 amino acids. The V gene lost 3 bases and the J gene lost 13 bases, with 16 bases spanning the gap. Germline loops: CDR1 GTSNPN, CDR2 SVGIG (reference sequence). CDR3 amino acids: CAWSLPAGGPLHF. CDR3 in DNA: TGTGCCTGGAGCCTACCGGCCGGGGGCCCCCTCCACTTT.

V gene TRBV5-6 combines with J gene TRBJ2-5; no definite D call. Germline V lookup: CDR1 SGHDT, CDR2 YYEEEE. This CDR3 comprises 12 residues. Trimming stripped 0 bases from V and 7 bases from J, with 7 bases between. In DNA form, the CDR3 reads TGTGCCAGCAGCTTGGCTTTGGGGACCCAGTACTTC. It codes for CASSLALGTQYF.

The V call is TRBV28, the J call TRBJ1-1; 7 bases are a match to TRBD1. CDR1 and CDR2 (germline): MDHEN, SYDVKM. The CDR3 is made up of 15 amino acids. V lost 7 bases, J lost 4 bases, and 12 bases stayed unmatched. The CDR3 DNA sequence: TGTGCCAGCATCGCGGCAGGGGGTATTGGCACTGAAGCTTTCTTT. The encoded protein is CASIAAGGIGTEAFF. The full variable domain, completed using reference TRBV28 and TRBJ1-1, is DVKVTQSSRYLVKRTGEKVFLECVQDMDHENMFWYRQDPGLGLRLIYFSYDVKMKEKGDIPEGYSVSREKKERFSLILESASTNQTSMYLCASIAAGGIGTEAFFGQGTRLTVV.

The V call is TRBV9, the J call TRBJ2-3; unclear D gene. V lost 0 bases and J lost 0, with 11 bases in between. This CDR3 has 16 residues. The germline V gene encodes CDR1 SGDLS and CDR2 YYNGEE. The CDR3 is CASSVGSAISTDTQYF. CDR3 bases: TGTGCCAGCAGCGTAGGGAGCGCGATTAGCACAGATACGCAGTATTTT.

This clonotype came up once. The genes are TRBV9 and TRBJ2-5; 11 nucleotides match TRBD2. The CDR3 extends over 16 amino acids. The junction had 7 bases not matched to a gene; V was cut back by 3 bases and J by 3 bases. Germline loops: CDR1 SGDLS, CDR2 YYNGEE. The CDR3: CASSALTSGVEETQYF. The CDR3 DNA sequence: TGTGCCAGCAGCGCTCTGACTAGCGGGGTCGAAGAGACCCAGTACTTC.

The chain combines TRBV7-6 with TRBJ2-3; D is unresolved. Trimming stripped 5 bases from V and 6 bases from J, with 27 bases between. The CDR3 has 18 amino acids. CDR1 is SGHVS and CDR2 is FNYEAQ in the germline V gene. CDR3 sequence reads: CASSNSRLGRRSEDTQYF. The CDR3 DNA reads TGTGCCAGCAGCAACTCCAGGCTGGGCCGGCGCTCCGAGGATACGCAGTATTTT.

The chain recombines TRBV12-3 or TRBV12-4 with TRBJ2-7; the match to TRBD1 covers 7 bases. The CDR3 covers 15 residues. V trimming: 5 bases; J trimming: 3 bases; junction bases outside the gene matches: 10. Written as DNA, the CDR3 is TGTGCCAGCAGTCATTACCTGACAGGGAACTACGAGCAGTACTTC. This sequence encodes CASSHYLTGNYEQYF.

This rearrangement joins TRBV5-1 to TRBJ2-2; D not certain. V was trimmed by 1 base and J by 5 bases, leaving 9 bases between them. This CDR3 comprises 14 residues. Germline-derived CDR1 and CDR2 are SGHRS and YFSETQ. Here the CDR3 reads CASSLTAGTGELFF. In DNA form, the CDR3 reads TGCGCCAGCAGCTTGACAGCCGGGACCGGGGAGCTGTTTTTT.

This rearrangement joins TRBV9 to TRBJ2-1; 8 bases are shared with TRBD2. Losses at the gene ends were 0 bases for V and 5 bases for J; bases not matched to a gene: 4. The CDR3 loop spans 15 amino acids. Germline CDR1 SGDLS, CDR2 YYNGEE. The DNA of the CDR3 is TGTGCCAGCAGCGTAGTATTAGCGGGGCACAATGAGCAGTTCTTC. It yields the protein CASSVVLAGHNEQFF.

This rearrangement joins TRBV7-2 to TRBJ2-3, with a possible D match to TRBD2 (5 bases). This CDR3 has 13 residues. CDR1 and CDR2 from the germline V gene are SGHTA and FQGNSA. V was trimmed by 2 bases and J by 8 bases, leaving 11 bases between them. CDR3 DNA sequence: TGTGCCAGCAGCTTAAACGTGGAGGCTACGCAGTATTTT. This gives the protein CASSLNVEATQYF.

The chain has TRBV9 and TRBJ1-6; D perhaps matches TRBD1 (5 bases). The CDR3 loop spans 15 amino acids. Trimming took 2 bases from V and 1 from J, leaving 7 bases between them. Germline CDR1 and CDR2: SGDLS and YYNGEE. The CDR3 spells CASSVGVSYNSPLHF. For the CDR3, the DNA is TGTGCCAGCAGCGTGGGGGTTTCCTATAATTCACCCCTCCACTTT.

The chain employs TRBV2 and TRBJ1-1, with 9 bases that match TRBD1. The trim removed 2 bases at V and 10 bases at J, leaving 8 bases unmatched. CDR3 length: 14 residues. Germline V lookup: CDR1 SNHLY, CDR2 FYNNEI. The CDR3 loop is CASSEPREGQGAFF. The CDR3 DNA reads TGTGCCAGCAGTGAACCCCGGGAGGGACAGGGAGCTTTCTTT. Full variable domain (missing parts from reference TRBV2 and TRBJ1-1): EPEVTQTPSHQVTQMGQEVILRCVPISNHLYFYWYRQILGQKVEFLVSFYNNEISEKSEIFDDQFSVERPDGSNFTLKIRSTKLEDSAMYFCASSEPREGQGAFFGQGTRLTVV.

As regards this clonotype: The junction shows a germline mismatch at one end, possibly a read error. The V and J genes are TRBV5-1 and TRBJ2-7, with D unclear. CDR3 length: 9 amino acids. The germline V gene encodes CDR1 SGHRS and CDR2 YFSETQ. CDR3 amino acids: CASRVAGDF. DNA for the CDR3: TGCGCCAGCAGGGTTGCAGGCGACTTC.

The chain carries TRBV11-3 and TRBJ2-5; the D gene is possibly TRBD2 (5 bases). The CDR3 totals 15 residues. Germline V CDR1 and CDR2: SGHNT, YENEEA. The germline V and J ends were trimmed by 1 base and 1 base, with 10 bases remaining between them. CDR3 loop: CASSLASTTQETQYF. In DNA form, the CDR3 reads TGTGCCAGCAGCTTAGCGTCGACTACCCAAGAGACCCAGTACTTC.